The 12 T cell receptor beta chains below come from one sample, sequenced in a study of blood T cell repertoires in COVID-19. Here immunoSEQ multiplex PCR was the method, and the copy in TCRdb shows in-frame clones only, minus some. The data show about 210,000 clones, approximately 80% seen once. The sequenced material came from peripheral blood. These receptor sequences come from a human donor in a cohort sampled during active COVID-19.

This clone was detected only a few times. In nucleotides, the CDR3 is TGTGCCATCAGTGGCCGGGACAGAGCCCAAGAGACCCAGTACTTC. It codes for CAISGRDRAQETQYF. The V and J genes are TRBV10-3 and TRBJ2-5; 7 bases fit TRBD1. The CDR3 has 15 residues. The J segment lost 1 base and the V segment lost 4 bases, leaving 6 bases of the junction unmatched. Per germline, CDR1 ENHRY and CDR2 SYGVKD.

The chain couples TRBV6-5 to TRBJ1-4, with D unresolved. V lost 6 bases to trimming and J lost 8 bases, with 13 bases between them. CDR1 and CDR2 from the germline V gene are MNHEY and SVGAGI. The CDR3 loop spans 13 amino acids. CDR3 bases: TGTGCCAGCAGACCATTTCGGGGAGAAAAACTGTTTTTT. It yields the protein CASRPFRGEKLFF.

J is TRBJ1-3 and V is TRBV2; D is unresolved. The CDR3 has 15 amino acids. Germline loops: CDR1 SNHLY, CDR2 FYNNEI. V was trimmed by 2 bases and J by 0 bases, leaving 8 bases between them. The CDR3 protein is CASSETRVSGNTIYF. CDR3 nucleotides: TGTGCCAGCAGTGAAACGAGGGTCTCTGGAAACACCATATATTTT.

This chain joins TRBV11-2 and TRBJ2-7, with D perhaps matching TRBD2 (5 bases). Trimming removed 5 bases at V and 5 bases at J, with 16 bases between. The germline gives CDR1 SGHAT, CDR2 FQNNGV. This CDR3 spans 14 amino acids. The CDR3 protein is CASSLSYIGDEQYF. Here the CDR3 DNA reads TGTGCCAGCAGCCTTAGCTATATCGGGGACGAGCAGTACTTC. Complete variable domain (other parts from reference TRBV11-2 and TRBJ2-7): EAGVAQSPRYKIIEKRQSVAFWCNPISGHATLYWYQQILGQGPKLLIQFQNNGVVDDSQLPKDRFSAERLKGVDSTLKIQPAKLEDSAVYLCASSLSYIGDEQYFGPGTRLTVT.

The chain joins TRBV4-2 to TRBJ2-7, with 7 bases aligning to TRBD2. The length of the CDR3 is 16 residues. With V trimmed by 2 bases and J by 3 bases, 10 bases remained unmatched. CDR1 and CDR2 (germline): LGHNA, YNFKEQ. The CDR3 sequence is CASSQSGTGIYYEQYF. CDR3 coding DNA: TGTGCCAGCAGCCAAAGCGGGACTGGAATTTACTACGAGCAGTACTTC.

This CDR3 reads CASSFLLAVHNEQFF. The CDR3, as DNA: TGTGCCAGCAGCTTTTTGTTAGCGGTCCACAATGAGCAGTTCTTC. The chain combines TRBV5-6 with TRBJ2-1; a possible D gene is TRBD2 (6 bases). Looked up from germline, CDR1 is SGHDT and CDR2 is YYEEEE. CDR3 length: 15 residues. V was cut by 2 bases and J by 5 bases, with 14 bases left in between.

The CDR3 DNA follows: TGCAGTGCTAGTGGGGCAGGGGGCTGGCGGAGGACCTACAATGAGCAGTTCTTC. Amino acid sequence: CSASGAGGWRRTYNEQFF. V gene TRBV20-1 combines with J gene TRBJ2-1; 8 bases match TRBD1. Trimming took 3 bases from V and 2 from J; bases not matched to a gene: 15. The CDR3 runs to 18 residues. CDR1 is DFQATT and CDR2 is SNEGSKA in the germline V gene (reference sequence).

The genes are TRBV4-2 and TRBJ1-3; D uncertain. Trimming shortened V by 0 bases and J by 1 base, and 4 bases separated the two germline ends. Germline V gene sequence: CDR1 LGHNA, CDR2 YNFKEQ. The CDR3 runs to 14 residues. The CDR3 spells CASSQDLSGNTIYF. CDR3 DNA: TGTGCCAGCAGCCAAGACCTATCTGGAAACACCATATATTTT.

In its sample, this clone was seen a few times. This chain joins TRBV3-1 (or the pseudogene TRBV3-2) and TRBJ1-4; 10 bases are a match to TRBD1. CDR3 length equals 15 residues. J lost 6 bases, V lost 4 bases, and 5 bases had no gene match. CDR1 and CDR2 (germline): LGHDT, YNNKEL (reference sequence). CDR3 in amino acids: CASSLAGTGDEKLFF. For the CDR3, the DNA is TGTGCCAGCAGCCTAGCCGGGACAGGGGATGAAAAACTGTTTTTT.

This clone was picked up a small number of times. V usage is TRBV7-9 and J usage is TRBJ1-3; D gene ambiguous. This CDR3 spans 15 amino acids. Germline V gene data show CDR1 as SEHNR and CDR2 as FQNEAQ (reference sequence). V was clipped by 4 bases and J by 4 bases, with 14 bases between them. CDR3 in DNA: TGTGCCAGCAGCTCCGAGGGCTTTTCAGGAAACACCATATATTTT. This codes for CASSSEGFSGNTIYF. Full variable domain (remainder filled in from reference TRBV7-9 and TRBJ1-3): DTGVSQNPRHKITKRGQNVTFRCDPISEHNRLYWYRQTLGQGPEFLTYFQNEAQLEKSRLLSDRFSAERPKGSFSTLEIQRTEQGDSAMYLCASSSEGFSGNTIYFGEGSWLTVV.

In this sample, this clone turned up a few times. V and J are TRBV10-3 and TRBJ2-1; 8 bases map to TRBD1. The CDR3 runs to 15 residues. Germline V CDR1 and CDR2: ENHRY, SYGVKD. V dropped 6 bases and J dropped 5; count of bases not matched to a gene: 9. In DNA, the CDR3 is TGTGCCATCAGCGGAACGGGACAGGTAAACAATGAGCAGTTCTTC. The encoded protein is CAISGTGQVNNEQFF.

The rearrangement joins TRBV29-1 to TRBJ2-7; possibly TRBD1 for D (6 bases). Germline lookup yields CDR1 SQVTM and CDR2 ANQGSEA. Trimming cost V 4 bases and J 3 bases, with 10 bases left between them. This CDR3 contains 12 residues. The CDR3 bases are TGCAGCGTTGGCGAGACAGGCTACGAGCAGTACTTC. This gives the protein CSVGETGYEQYF.